This TCR beta chain is drawn from a study of cytomegalovirus exposure and HLA in healthy donors. The PCR was carried out with 60 Vbeta primers and 13 Jbeta primers. Clones were read by immunoSEQ multiplex PCR, and TCRdb kept only the in-frame ones, dropping some. The table lists approximately 140,000 clones. General study findings and limits: As immune exposure information, only CMV serostatus was available.

On this clone: The antigen is undetermined.

Per germline, CDR1 LGHNA and CDR2 YNFKEQ. V lost 0 bases to trimming and J lost 5 bases, with 10 bases between them. This CDR3 is 14 amino acids long. The donors gave bone marrow, and they were healthy. The sequence was obtained from a woman in her thirties or forties in good health and CMV-seronegative. The chain carries TRBV4-2 and TRBJ1-1, with D unclear. Sequenced input: PBMCs. CDR3 region: CASSQDRSWTEAFF. The CDR3 DNA follows: TGTGCCAGCAGCCAAGATCGGAGTTGGACTGAAGCTTTCTTT.